These 27 T cell receptor beta chains were all obtained from the same sample, sequenced in a study of blood T cell repertoires in COVID-19. Here immunoSEQ multiplex PCR was the method, and the copy in TCRdb shows in-frame clones only, minus some. The repertoire holds some 220,000 clones, with 75% to 85% as singletons. Sequenced material: peripheral blood. The receptors come from a human donor in a cohort sampled during active COVID-19.

The CDR3 nucleotides read TGTGCCAGCACCGAGCAGGGCTCCTACGAGCAGTACTTC. This encodes CASTEQGSYEQYF. The J gene is TRBJ2-7, the V gene TRBV3-1 (or the pseudogene TRBV3-2); TRBD1 is a possible D gene (5 bases). Per the germline V gene, CDR1 is LGHDT and CDR2 is YNNKEL (reference sequence). The CDR3 extends over 13 amino acids. V lost 7 bases to trimming and J lost 0 bases, with 10 bases between them.

The CDR3 DNA sequence: TGTGCCAGCAGTTCATCGCGGGGGACCGGGGAGCTGTTTTTT. Its protein is CASSSSRGTGELFF. The V and J genes are TRBV6-5 and TRBJ2-2; 7 bases align to TRBD2. The CDR3 spans 14 residues. The junction had 4 bases not matched to a gene; V was cut back by 4 bases and J by 5 bases. Germline assignment: CDR1 MNHEY and CDR2 SVGAGI.

This clone showed up just a few times. The gene calls are TRBV4-2 and TRBJ1-2; no clear D. This CDR3 is 15 amino acids long. Deletions cut 0 bases from V and 0 bases from J, with 8 bases between. Germline V lookup: CDR1 LGHNA, CDR2 YNFKEQ. The CDR3 nucleotides are TGTGCCAGCAGCCAAGATAAAACGGCTAACTATGGCTACACCTTC. It specifies CASSQDKTANYGYTF.

This chain uses TRBV7-9 with TRBJ2-1; D remains ambiguous. V lost 1 base to trimming and J lost 8 bases, with 6 bases between them. CDR1 and CDR2 (germline): SEHNR, FQNEAQ (reference sequence). The CDR3 has 12 residues. CDR3 coding DNA: TGTGCCAGCAGCTTAGTCCTCTATGAGCAGTTCTTC. This sequence encodes CASSLVLYEQFF.

This clone has only one observation. The chain links TRBV10-3 to TRBJ2-3; 10 bases fit TRBD2. This CDR3 has 16 amino acids. J lost 1 base, V lost 7 bases, and 8 bases had no gene match. CDR1 and CDR2 from the germline V gene are ENHRY and SYGVKD. The CDR3 DNA reads as TGTGCCATCAAGAAAGGACTAGCGGCTGGCACAGATACGCAGTATTTT. Residues: CAIKKGLAAGTDTQYF.

This clone was seen only a few times. This rearrangement joins TRBV7-3 to TRBJ2-2, with 7 bases matching TRBD2. After removal of 8 bases from V and 1 base from J, the junction contained 4 bases not matched to a gene. The CDR3 has 14 amino acids. Germline assignment: CDR1 SGHTA and CDR2 FQGTGA. CDR3 region: CASAREGNTGELFF. DNA of the CDR3: TGTGCCAGCGCCAGGGAGGGGAACACCGGGGAGCTGTTTTTT.

The V call is TRBV7-2, the J call TRBJ1-2; D is perhaps TRBD1 (5 bases). The CDR3 loop spans 15 amino acids. Germline-derived CDR1 and CDR2 are SGHTA and FQGNSA. With 4 bases removed from V and 5 bases from J, the gap between germline ends came to 17 bases. The CDR3 DNA is TGTGCCAGCAGCTCTCTGATCCGGGGGGTATATGGCTACACCTTC. It yields the protein CASSSLIRGVYGYTF.

J is TRBJ1-2 and V is TRBV5-1; 11 bases map to TRBD1. The CDR3 covers 12 residues. CDR1 SGHRS and CDR2 YFSETQ come from the germline V gene. V gave up 3 bases and J gave up 8 bases; unmatched junction bases: 0. The DNA of the CDR3 is TGCGCCAGCAGCTGGACAGGGGGCGGCTACACCTTC. Translation gives CASSWTGGGYTF.

The chain uses TRBV19 and TRBJ2-3; 11 positions match TRBD2. The CDR3 sequence is 16 residues long. After removal of 4 bases from V and 2 bases from J, the junction contained 5 bases not matched to a gene. The germline gives CDR1 LNHDA, CDR2 SQIVND (reference sequence). CDR3 amino acids: CASSNRLAGFTDTQYF. The CDR3 DNA reads as TGTGCCAGTAGTAATAGACTAGCGGGGTTCACAGATACGCAGTATTTT.

The chain uses TRBV7-8 and TRBJ2-7; 11 nucleotides align to TRBD1. The junction had 8 bases not matched to a gene; V was cut back by 2 bases and J by 2 bases. The germline gives CDR1 SGHVS, CDR2 FQNEAQ. The CDR3 has 17 amino acids. The CDR3: CASSLLLDRGPAYEQYF. The CDR3 coding sequence is TGTGCCAGCAGCTTACTCCTGGACAGGGGGCCTGCCTACGAGCAGTACTTC.

This clone was observed a single time. This chain uses TRBV7-2 with TRBJ1-4, with D possibly being TRBD1 (5 bases). CDR1 and CDR2 from the germline V gene are SGHTA and FQGNSA. The V gene lost 3 bases and the J gene lost 2 bases, with 19 bases spanning the gap. The CDR3 covers 18 residues. The CDR3 nucleotides are TGTGCCAGCAGCTTTTCAGGGCCCTTAATGAGCACTAATGAAAAACTGTTTTTT. Translating it yields CASSFSGPLMSTNEKLFF.

This clone is a singleton in its sample. The chain joins TRBV5-4 to TRBJ2-2; 7 positions match TRBD1. The junction had 1 base not matched to a gene; V was cut back by 2 bases and J by 6 bases. This CDR3 contains 13 residues. The germline CDR1 and CDR2 sequences are SGHNT and YYREEE (reference sequence). CDR3 in amino acids: CASSFGQAGELFF. The DNA for the CDR3 is TGTGCCAGCAGCTTCGGACAGGCCGGGGAGCTGTTTTTT.

This rearrangement joins TRBV11-2 to TRBJ2-5; D not certain. Germline CDR1 is SGHAT and CDR2 is FQNNGV. V gave up 2 bases and J gave up 5 bases, with 3 bases separating them. This CDR3 comprises 11 residues. This chain's CDR3 is CASSLSETQYF. Written as DNA, the CDR3 is TGTGCCAGCAGCTTATCGGAGACCCAGTACTTC.

The V call is TRBV6-2 or TRBV6-3, the J call TRBJ2-1, with 7 bases fitting TRBD1. Unmatched junction bases numbered 9, after V lost 2 bases and J lost 5 bases. This CDR3 is 16 amino acids long. Germline V CDR1 and CDR2: MNHEY, SVGEGT. CDR3 region: CASSYPRTGGHNEQFF. The CDR3 DNA reads TGTGCCAGCAGTTACCCCCGGACAGGAGGCCACAATGAGCAGTTCTTC.

This clone was detected only a few times. This chain links TRBV5-1 with TRBJ1-6; 9 bases agree with TRBD1. The germline CDR1 and CDR2 sequences are SGHRS and YFSETQ. The trim removed 0 bases at V and 7 bases at J, leaving 2 bases unmatched. This CDR3 comprises 15 residues. The CDR3, as DNA: TGCGCCAGCAGCTTGGCTGGACAGGGGAATTCACCCCTCCACTTT. Protein sequence: CASSLAGQGNSPLHF.

The genes are TRBV4-2 and TRBJ2-1; 8 bases agree with TRBD2. Looked up from germline, CDR1 is LGHNA and CDR2 is YNFKEQ. Trimming at V came to 0 bases and at J to 9 bases, leaving 25 bases not matched to a gene. This CDR3 contains 21 residues. Written as DNA, the CDR3 is TGTGCCAGCAGCCAAGAGGAGGGAAGACTAGCGCACCGGCTAACTACGGTTGAGCAGTTCTTC. Protein sequence: CASSQEEGRLAHRLTTVEQFF.

This chain uses TRBV2 with TRBJ1-6; D is unclear. Trimming pared 7 bases from V and 8 bases from J, leaving 12 bases between. CDR3 length: 13 amino acids. The germline CDR1 and CDR2 sequences are SNHLY and FYNNEI. CDR3: CASKRTGDSPLHF. In DNA, the CDR3 is TGTGCCAGCAAGAGGACTGGGGATTCACCCCTCCACTTT.

This chain connects TRBV7-9 to TRBJ2-3; 7 positions agree with TRBD1. Germline V gene lookup returns CDR1 SEHNR and CDR2 FQNEAQ (reference sequence). The CDR3 has 14 residues. Losses at the gene ends were 5 bases for V and 4 bases for J; bases not matched to a gene: 6. Written as DNA, the CDR3 is TGTGCCAGCAGCCCACGACAGGGCGCAGATACGCAGTATTTT. Encoded protein: CASSPRQGADTQYF.

On this clone itself: This CDR3 is also generated by other DNA sequences in the sample. The rearrangement joins TRBV5-1 to TRBJ2-1; 8 nucleotides line up with TRBD1. V was clipped by 0 bases and J by 4 bases; unmatched bases: 3. This CDR3 has 15 residues. Germline CDR1 is SGHRS and CDR2 is YFSETQ. CDR3 sequence reads: CASSLGTGLYNEQFF. Written as DNA, the CDR3 is TGCGCCAGCAGCTTGGGGACAGGGTTGTACAATGAGCAGTTCTTC.

The chain recombines TRBV6-2 or TRBV6-3 with TRBJ2-3, with TRBD1 identical over 9 bases. Trimming took 5 bases from V and 4 from J; bases not matched to a gene: 1. The germline V gene encodes CDR1 MNHEY and CDR2 SVGEGT. The CDR3 spans 13 residues. For the CDR3, the DNA is TGTGCCAGCAGTGACAGGGGGTCAGATACGCAGTATTTT. Translating gives CASSDRGSDTQYF.

The chain links TRBV6-1 to TRBJ2-1, with D hard to call. Germline values: CDR1 MNHNS, CDR2 SASEGT. V lost 2 bases and J lost 4, with 6 bases in between. The CDR3 totals 13 residues. The CDR3 reads CASSEWLYNEQFF. CDR3 in DNA: TGTGCCAGCAGTGAATGGCTGTACAATGAGCAGTTCTTC.

This clone has just one count. V usage is TRBV7-9 and J usage is TRBJ1-4, with 7 nucleotides matching TRBD1. Germline lookup yields CDR1 SEHNR and CDR2 FQNEAQ (reference sequence). The CDR3 covers 15 residues. V shed 5 bases and J 3 bases; nucleotides not matched to a gene: 6. The CDR3 DNA follows: TGTGCCAGCAGCAAGAACAGGGGCTCTAATGAAAAACTGTTTTTT. Translation: CASSKNRGSNEKLFF.

The chain carries TRBV6-5 and TRBJ2-2, with D possibly being TRBD2 (6 bases). The germline V gene encodes CDR1 MNHEY and CDR2 SVGAGI. The V end was cut by 0 bases, the J end by 1 base, with 6 bases between. The CDR3 sequence is 15 residues long. This CDR3 is CASSYSGGNTGELFF. The CDR3 DNA reads TGTGCCAGCAGTTACTCGGGAGGGAACACCGGGGAGCTGTTTTTT.

This clone appeared a few times. The genes are TRBV4-1 and TRBJ2-5; possibly TRBD1 for D (5 bases). This CDR3 is 15 amino acids long. V was cut by 3 bases and J by 5 bases, with 16 bases left in between. Germline V gives CDR1 MGHRA, CDR2 YSYEKL. The CDR3 bases are TGCGCCAGCAGCCAGAGGCTAGGGGATGGGGAGACCCAGTACTTC. It encodes CASSQRLGDGETQYF.

The sample holds one count of this clone. The rearrangement links TRBV3-1 (or the pseudogene TRBV3-2) to TRBJ2-1; TRBD2 matches at 10 bases. Germline V gene data show CDR1 as LGHDT and CDR2 as YNNKEL (reference sequence). There are 17 residues in the CDR3. With V trimmed by 0 bases and J by 7 bases, 9 bases remained unmatched. The DNA of the CDR3 is TGTGCCAGCAGCCAAGATTGGCGGCTAGCGGGAGAGAATGAGCAGTTCTTC. Residues: CASSQDWRLAGENEQFF.

The V gene is TRBV24-1, the J gene TRBJ2-2, with TRBD2 identical over 11 bases. There are 14 residues in the CDR3. Germline CDR1 and CDR2: KGHDR and SFDVKD. V lost 3 bases and J lost 14; bases outside the gene matches: 7. CDR3 in DNA: TGTGCCACCAGTGATGCGGCTAGCGGGGGGCGACTGTTTTTT. Translating it yields CATSDAASGGRLFF.

The V call is TRBV10-1, the J call TRBJ2-4; 7 bases agree with TRBD1. This CDR3 contains 18 residues. Looked up from germline, CDR1 is WNHNN and CDR2 is SYGVQD (reference sequence). Trimming cost V 6 bases and J 0 bases; bases outside gene matches: 14. The CDR3 is CASRSTRRDRLAKNIQYF. CDR3 nucleotides: TGCGCCAGCAGGTCAACCCGCCGGGACAGACTAGCCAAAAACATTCAGTACTTC.